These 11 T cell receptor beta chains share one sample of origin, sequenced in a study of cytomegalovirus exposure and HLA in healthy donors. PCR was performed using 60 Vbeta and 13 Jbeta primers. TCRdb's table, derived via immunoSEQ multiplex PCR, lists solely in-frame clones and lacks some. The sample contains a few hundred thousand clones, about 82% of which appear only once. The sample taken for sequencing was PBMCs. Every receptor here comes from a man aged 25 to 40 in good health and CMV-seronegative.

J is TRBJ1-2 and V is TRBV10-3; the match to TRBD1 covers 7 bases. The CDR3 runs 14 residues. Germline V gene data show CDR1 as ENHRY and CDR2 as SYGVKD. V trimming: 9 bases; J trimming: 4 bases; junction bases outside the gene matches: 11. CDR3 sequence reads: CAIERPGTAYGYTF. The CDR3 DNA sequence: TGTGCCATAGAGCGACCCGGGACAGCCTATGGCTACACCTTC.

The CDR3 DNA reads TGTGCCAGCATCCCGGGGGGTAGAAGGATAAACTATGGCTACACCTTC. This translates into CASIPGGRRINYGYTF. V usage is TRBV28 and J usage is TRBJ1-2, with D perhaps matching TRBD1 (5 bases). The CDR3 totals 16 residues. The germline CDR1 and CDR2 sequences are MDHEN and SYDVKM. The germline V and J ends were trimmed by 7 bases and 2 bases, with 20 bases remaining between them.

The CDR3 DNA reads as TGTGCCACCAGCAGAGCGTTTGCCTACGAGCAGTACTTC. Protein product: CATSRAFAYEQYF. The chain joins TRBV15 to TRBJ2-7; D is unclear. In germline, CDR1 is LNHNV, CDR2 YYDKDF (reference sequence). V was shortened by 1 base and J by 2 bases, with 6 bases between the two germline ends. The CDR3 has 13 amino acids.

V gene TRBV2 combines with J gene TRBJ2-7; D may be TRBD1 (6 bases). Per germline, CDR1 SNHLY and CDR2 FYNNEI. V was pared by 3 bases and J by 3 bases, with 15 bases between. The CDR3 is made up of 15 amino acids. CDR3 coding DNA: TGTGCCAGCAGTGATATGGCAGGGGCCGTCTACGAGCAGTACTTC. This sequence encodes CASSDMAGAVYEQYF.

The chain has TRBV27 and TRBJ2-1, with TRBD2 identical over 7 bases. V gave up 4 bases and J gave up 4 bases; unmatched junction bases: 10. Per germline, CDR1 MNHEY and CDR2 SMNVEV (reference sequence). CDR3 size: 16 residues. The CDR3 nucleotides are TGTGCCAGCAGTTACTCTTGGAGCGGGGTTTACAATGAGCAGTTCTTC. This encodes CASSYSWSGVYNEQFF.

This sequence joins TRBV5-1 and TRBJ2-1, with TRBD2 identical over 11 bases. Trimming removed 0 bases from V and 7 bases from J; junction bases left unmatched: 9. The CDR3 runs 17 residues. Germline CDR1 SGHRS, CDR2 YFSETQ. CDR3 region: CASSLAPIAGGLNEQFF. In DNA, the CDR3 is TGCGCCAGCAGCTTGGCACCTATAGCGGGGGGGCTGAATGAGCAGTTCTTC.

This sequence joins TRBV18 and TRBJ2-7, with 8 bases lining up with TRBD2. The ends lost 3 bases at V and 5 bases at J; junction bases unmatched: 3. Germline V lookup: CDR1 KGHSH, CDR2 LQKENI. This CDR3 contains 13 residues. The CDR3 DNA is TGTGCCAGCTCACCGGGACTAGACGACGAGCAGTACTTC. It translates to CASSPGLDDEQYF.

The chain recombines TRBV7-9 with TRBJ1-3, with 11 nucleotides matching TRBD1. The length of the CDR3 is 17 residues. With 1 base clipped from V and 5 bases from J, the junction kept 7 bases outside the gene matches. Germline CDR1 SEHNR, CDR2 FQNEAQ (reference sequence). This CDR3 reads CASSLGGTGGKRNTIYF. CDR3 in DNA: TGTGCCAGCAGCTTAGGGGGGACAGGGGGGAAGAGAAACACCATATATTTT.

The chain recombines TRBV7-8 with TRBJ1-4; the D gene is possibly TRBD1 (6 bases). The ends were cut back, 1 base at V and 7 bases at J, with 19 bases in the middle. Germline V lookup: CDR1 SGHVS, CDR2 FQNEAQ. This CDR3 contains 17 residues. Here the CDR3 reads CASSLGRGGGWIEKLFF. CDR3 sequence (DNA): TGTGCCAGCAGCTTAGGCCGTGGGGGGGGCTGGATTGAAAAACTGTTTTTT.

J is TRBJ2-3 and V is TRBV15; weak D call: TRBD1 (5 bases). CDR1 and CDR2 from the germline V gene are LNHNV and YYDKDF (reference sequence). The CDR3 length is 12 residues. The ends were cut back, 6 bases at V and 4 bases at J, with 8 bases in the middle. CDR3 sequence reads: CATRGLADTQYF. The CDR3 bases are TGTGCCACCAGGGGGCTCGCAGATACGCAGTATTTT.

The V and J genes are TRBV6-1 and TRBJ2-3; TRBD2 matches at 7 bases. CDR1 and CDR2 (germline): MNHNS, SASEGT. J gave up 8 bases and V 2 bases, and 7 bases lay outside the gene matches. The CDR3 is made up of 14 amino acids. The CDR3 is CASSEIAGPGTQYF. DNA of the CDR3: TGTGCCAGCAGTGAAATAGCGGGTCCTGGTACGCAGTATTTT.